This T cell receptor (beta chain) was recovered during a study of blood T cell repertoires in COVID-19. Study-wide background: The study drew acute and convalescent COVID-19 samples from the United States, Italy and Spain. In each case, the material was cDNA or gDNA derived from T cells, B-cell-depleted T cells, or PBMCs.

Repertoires were generated with immunoSEQ multiplex PCR, while TCRdb's copy carries only in-frame clones and drops some. The sample carries about 130,000 clones, about four fifths recorded once. This CDR3 comprises 13 residues. The germline gives CDR1 SGHRS, CDR2 YFSETQ. V dropped 4 bases and J dropped 2; count of bases not matched to a gene: 2. The V and J genes are TRBV5-1 and TRBJ2-7; 8 bases align to TRBD1. Input material: peripheral blood. The sequence came from an elderly man with acute or convalescent COVID-19. CDR3 coding DNA: TGCGCCAGCAGCAGGGACAGGACCTACGAGCAGTACTTC. As protein: CASSRDRTYEQYF. The whole variable domain, filled in from reference TRBV5-1 and TRBJ2-7, reads KAGVTQTPRYLIKTRGQQVTLSCSPISGHRSVSWYQQTPGQGLQFLFEYFSETQRNKGNFPGRFSGRQFSNSRSEMNVSTLELGDSALYLCASSRDRTYEQYFGPGTRLTVT.